One sample yielded the 14 T cell receptor beta chains listed below, sequenced in a study of shared clonotypes between healthy human individuals. Method: immunoSEQ multiplex PCR; TCRdb's copy keeps in-frame clones and lacks some. The data hold 2,500,000 or so clones, with around 90% observed a single time. Material for sequencing was naive CD4+ T cells sorted from blood. Subset: CD45RA+ positively selected. Receptor source: a man aged 18 to 30 in good health.

This clone showed up just once. The chain is built from TRBV23-1 and TRBJ2-7; D not resolved. TRBV23-1 carries the ORF label, with uncertain function. The CDR3 has 13 amino acids. V lost 7 bases and J 2 bases, leaving 12 bases between the germline ends. DNA for the CDR3: TGCGCCAGCATGCGGTCAACCCCCTACGAGCAGTACTTC. It is translated as CASMRSTPYEQYF.

The J gene is TRBJ2-2, the V gene TRBV10-1; 8 nucleotides align to TRBD2. Trimming at V came to 3 bases and at J to 5 bases, leaving 5 bases not matched to a gene. The V gene's germline CDR1 is WNHNN and CDR2 SYGVQD (reference sequence). The CDR3 consists of 15 residues. CDR3 sequence (DNA): TGCGCCAGCAGTGACCGGGGGGGCCGAACCGGGGAGCTGTTTTTT. Its protein product is CASSDRGGRTGELFF.

The CDR3 protein is CASSESTGEQYF. The CDR3 DNA reads as TGCGCCAGCAGTGAGTCGACGGGTGAGCAGTACTTC. J is TRBJ2-7 and V is TRBV10-1; D is unresolved. Trimming removed 0 bases at V and 7 bases at J, with 7 bases between. The CDR3 spans 12 residues. CDR1 is WNHNN, CDR2 SYGVQD, per germline (reference sequence).

About this clone: This specimen includes other DNA sequences encoding the same CDR3. CDR3 nucleotide sequence: TGTGCCAGCAGCTTAGCCGCGGGAAGCTCCTACGAGCAGTACTTC. Protein product: CASSLAAGSSYEQYF. V usage is TRBV7-2 and J usage is TRBJ2-7; possible D gene TRBD2, 6 bases. The germline CDR1 and CDR2 sequences are SGHTA and FQGNSA. V dropped 0 bases and J dropped 0 bases, with 9 bases sitting between them. The CDR3 totals 15 residues.

The chain is built from TRBV11-1 and TRBJ2-2; the D is unclear. Between the trimmed V and J ends, which lost 1 base and 3 bases, there was a span of 3 bases. This CDR3 is 13 amino acids long. Germline CDR1 is SGHAT and CDR2 is FQDESV (reference sequence). The DNA for the CDR3 is TGTGCCAGCAGCTTAGTGGACACCGGGGAGCTGTTTTTT. Encoded protein: CASSLVDTGELFF.

The chain uses TRBV27 and TRBJ2-6; 9 positions match TRBD1. The CDR3 sequence is 15 residues long. The trim removed 5 bases at V and 3 bases at J, leaving 2 bases unmatched. The germline gives CDR1 MNHEY, CDR2 SMNVEV (reference sequence). The CDR3 sequence: CASSRTGDGANVLTF. The CDR3, as DNA: TGTGCCAGCAGTCGGACAGGGGATGGGGCCAACGTCCTGACTTTC. The whole variable domain, filled in from reference TRBV27 and TRBJ2-6, reads EAQVTQNPRYLITVTGKKLTVTCSQNMNHEYMSWYRQDPGLGLRQIYYSMNVEVTDKGDVPEGYKVSRKEKRNFPLILESPSPNQTSLYFCASSRTGDGANVLTFGAGSRLTVL.

The chain recombines TRBV7-2 with TRBJ1-5; a possible D gene is TRBD1 (5 bases). In germline, CDR1 is SGHTA, CDR2 FQGNSA. There are 16 residues in the CDR3. The V end lost 5 bases, the J end lost 2 bases, and 16 bases lay between the germline ends. The CDR3 DNA follows: TGTGCCAGCAGCCTTTCGCAGGGAGTCGGCAATCAGCCCCAGCATTTT. Amino acids: CASSLSQGVGNQPQHF.

A few counts support this clone. The V and J genes are TRBV10-1 and TRBJ2-3; 10 nucleotides match TRBD2. Germline CDR1 reads WNHNN; CDR2 reads SYGVQD (reference sequence). The CDR3 runs 17 residues. V shed 0 bases, J shed 0 bases, and the junction held 3 bases outside the gene matches. For the CDR3, the DNA is TGCGCCAGCAGTGAGTCCACTAGCGGGATTAGCACAGATACGCAGTATTTT. This codes for CASSESTSGISTDTQYF.

V is TRBV6-1 and J is TRBJ2-7, with 9 bases that match TRBD1. The CDR3 is 15 amino acids. J lost 3 bases, V lost 7 bases, and 10 bases had no gene match. CDR1 and CDR2 (germline): MNHNS, SASEGT. CDR3: CASTGTGGIIYEQYF. DNA of the CDR3: TGTGCCAGCACCGGAACAGGGGGCATAATCTACGAGCAGTACTTC.

This chain uses TRBV29-1 with TRBJ2-2; 14 bases are shared with TRBD2. V gave up 6 bases and J gave up 7 bases; unmatched junction bases: 10. CDR3 size: 16 residues. Germline assignment: CDR1 SQVTM and CDR2 ANQGSEA. The CDR3 bases are TGCAGCGTAGAACGACTAGCGGGAGGGCCAGACGGGGAGCTGTTTTTT. Translated: CSVERLAGGPDGELFF.

The gene calls are TRBV6-5 and TRBJ2-3; D not certain. Trimming stripped 2 bases from V and 0 bases from J, with 9 bases between. The CDR3 contains 15 residues. Germline V gives CDR1 MNHEY, CDR2 SVGAGI. CDR3 in amino acids: CASSYSQDSTDTQYF. DNA for the CDR3: TGTGCCAGCAGTTACAGCCAGGACAGCACAGATACGCAGTATTTT.

The rearrangement links TRBV29-1 to TRBJ2-1; 12 bases line up with TRBD2. Trimming took 6 bases from V and 8 from J; bases not matched to a gene: 11. The germline CDR1 and CDR2 sequences are SQVTM and ANQGSEA. CDR3 size: 15 residues. The CDR3 loop is CSVTEPGLAGYEQFF. DNA of the CDR3: TGCAGCGTAACCGAACCGGGACTAGCGGGTTATGAGCAGTTCTTC.

The chain joins TRBV6-1 to TRBJ2-7; D possibly corresponds to TRBD1 (6 bases). CDR1 and CDR2 (germline): MNHNS, SASEGT. V gave up 7 bases and J gave up 3 bases, with 16 bases separating them. CDR3 size: 14 residues. The CDR3 DNA sequence: TGTGCCAGCACCCCGTGGGGGACAAGCTACGAGCAGTACTTC. Its protein is CASTPWGTSYEQYF.

The CDR3 nucleotides read TGTGCCAGCAGCCCGAAAGCGGGAGGGTGGGATACGCAGTATTTT. It encodes CASSPKAGGWDTQYF. The chain uses TRBV7-2 and TRBJ2-3, with 10 bases identical to TRBD2. CDR3 length equals 15 residues. The germline gives CDR1 SGHTA, CDR2 FQGNSA. V trimming: 5 bases; J trimming: 6 bases; junction bases outside the gene matches: 8.